This is a list of T cell receptor beta chains from one sample in a study of shared T cell receptors in the human thymus. The table came from immunoSEQ multiplex PCR; TCRdb's copy has only in-frame clones and leaves some out. The sample consists of roughly 550,000 clones, more than 75% of them appearing once. This sample also belongs to another study, concerning human thymus T cells.

The sequenced material came from thymocytes. The receptors shown here come from a boy under three years old with a congenital heart defect. Each CDR3 is given with its conserved first and last residue. Fields, in order: D gene, J gene, V gene, clone size, CDR3 protein, CDR3 DNA. The D gene is left open where the match is weak. Some rows mark clone size as missing; the rest say once, few, many or name a class of expanded clone.

TRBD2 | TRBJ2-7 | TRBV7-9 | . | CASSFSGTDFYEQYF | TGTGCCAGCAGCTTTAGCGGGACCGACTTCTACGAGCAGTACTTC
. | TRBJ1-2 | TRBV7-9 | few | CASSSLGIEIQSVLSYTF | TGTGCCAGCAGCTCCCTAGGCATCGAGATCCAGTCGGTCTTAAGCTACACCTTC
. | TRBJ2-7 | TRBV6-1 | . | CASTLPRVDEQYF | TGTGCCAGCACACTACCCAGGGTGGACGAGCAGTACTTC
TRBD1 | TRBJ2-7 | TRBV7-2 | . | CASSTGTGGGEQYF | TGTGCCAGCAGTACCGGGACAGGGGGCGGCGAGCAGTACTTC
TRBD2 | TRBJ2-1 | TRBV7-7 | . | CASSPGLAGSYNEQFF | TGTGCCAGCAGCCCCGGACTAGCGGGATCCTACAATGAGCAGTTCTTC
TRBD1 | TRBJ2-2 | TRBV19 | few | CASSVDRATGELFF | TGTGCCAGTAGTGTTGACAGGGCAACCGGGGAGCTGTTTTTT
TRBD1 | TRBJ2-2 | TRBV19 | . | CASSPRTGIGELFF | TGTGCCAGTAGTCCCCGGACAGGGATCGGGGAGCTGTTTTTT
. | TRBJ2-3 | TRBV7-2 | . | CASSITYSTDTQYF | TGTGCCAGCAGCATCACATATTCCACAGATACGCAGTATTTT
. | TRBJ2-1 | TRBV4-1 | . | CASSQARTPLAEQFF | TGCGCCAGCAGCCAAGCCCGGACTCCCCTAGCTGAGCAGTTCTTC
. | TRBJ2-1 | TRBV4-3 | . | CASSNVAGRVRNEQFF | TGCGCCAGCAGCAATGTGGCGGGACGGGTAAGAAATGAGCAGTTCTTC
. | TRBJ2-1 | TRBV28 | . | CASGRKAWAIEQFF | TGTGCCAGCGGCCGAAAAGCCTGGGCGATTGAGCAGTTCTTC
. | TRBJ2-3 | TRBV13 | . | CASSPRGPTGTDTQYF | TGTGCCAGCAGCCCCCGCGGCCCGACGGGCACAGATACGCAGTATTTT
. | TRBJ2-1 | TRBV7-9 | . | CASSLDFDEQFF | TGTGCCAGCAGCTTGGACTTTGATGAGCAGTTCTTC
TRBD2 | TRBJ2-7 | TRBV15 | . | CATEREASSYEQYF | TGTGCCACTGAACGGGAGGCTAGCTCCTACGAGCAGTACTTC
TRBD1 | TRBJ2-7 | TRBV29-1 | . | CSVAETGSPTYEQYF | TGCAGCGTTGCTGAGACAGGGTCCCCTACCTACGAGCAGTACTTC
TRBD2 | TRBJ2-1 | TRBV5-1 | few | CASSPGLAGIDEQFF | TGCGCCAGCAGCCCCGGTCTAGCGGGAATCGATGAGCAGTTCTTC
TRBD2 | TRBJ2-7 | TRBV19 | . | CASTLGREDHEQYF | TGTGCCAGTACCCTCGGGCGGGAGGACCACGAGCAGTACTTC
TRBD2 | TRBJ2-5 | TRBV7-2 | . | CASSLEGRVETQYF | TGTGCCAGCAGCTTAGAGGGGAGGGTAGAGACCCAGTACTTC
. | TRBJ2-7 | TRBV12-5 | few | CASGLVRKGNQTYEQYF | TGTGCTAGTGGTTTGGTACGAAAGGGGAACCAAACCTACGAGCAGTACTTC
. | TRBJ2-1 | TRBV5-4 | . | CASSRDSPPYNEQFF | TGTGCCAGCAGCCGGGACTCCCCACCGTACAATGAGCAGTTCTTC
TRBD2 | TRBJ2-3 | TRBV6-1 | . | CASSESHLLAGDTDTQYF | TGTGCCAGCAGTGAATCCCATCTACTAGCGGGAGACACAGATACGCAGTATTTT
. | TRBJ1-1 | TRBV5-6 | . | CASSTQNTEAFF | TGTGCCAGCAGCACACAGAACACTGAAGCTTTCTTT
TRBD2 | TRBJ2-3 | TRBV11-3 | . | CASSRLAELSTDTQYF | TGTGCCAGCAGCCGACTAGCGGAGCTAAGCACAGATACGCAGTATTTT
. | TRBJ2-1 | TRBV12-5 | . | CASGLAPGEGRNNEQFF | TGTGCTAGTGGTTTAGCCCCCGGGGAAGGGCGGAACAATGAGCAGTTCTTC
. | TRBJ2-2 | TRBV2 | . | CASTPGGELFF | TGTGCCAGCACGCCCGGCGGGGAGCTGTTTTTT
. | TRBJ2-7 | TRBV19 | few | CASSISGAHEQYF | TGTGCCAGTAGTATCTCAGGGGCCCACGAGCAGTACTTC
. | TRBJ2-1 | TRBV7-9 | . | CASSRFPTGSYYNEQFF | TGTGCCAGCAGCCGGTTTCCAACCGGGTCTTACTACAATGAGCAGTTCTTC
TRBD1 | TRBJ2-5 | TRBV30 | . | CAWSIRQGGETQYF | TGTGCCTGGAGTATCAGACAGGGTGGGGAGACCCAGTACTTC
TRBD1 | TRBJ1-1 | TRBV7-8 | . | CASSLVRGHREAFF | TGTGCCAGCAGCTTAGTCAGGGGGCACCGGGAAGCTTTCTTT
. | TRBJ2-3 | TRBV2 | . | CASRAPGQGTDTQYF | TGTGCCAGCAGGGCCCCCGGGCAGGGGACAGATACGCAGTATTTT
TRBD2 | TRBJ2-2 | TRBV7-8 | . | CASSSADLAGTGELFF | TGTGCCAGCAGCTCCGCGGATCTAGCGGGCACCGGGGAGCTGTTTTTT
TRBD2 | TRBJ2-2 | TRBV4-3 | few | CASSQASGRDTGELFF | TGCGCCAGCAGCCAAGCTAGCGGGAGAGACACCGGGGAGCTGTTTTTT
. | TRBJ1-2 | TRBV2 | . | CASRAGGLAYGYTF | TGTGCCAGCAGAGCCGGAGGGCTGGCCTATGGCTACACCTTC
. | TRBJ2-3 | TRBV5-6 | . | CASSLFSATSTDTQYF | TGTGCCAGCAGCTTGTTTAGCGCCACTAGCACAGATACGCAGTATTTT